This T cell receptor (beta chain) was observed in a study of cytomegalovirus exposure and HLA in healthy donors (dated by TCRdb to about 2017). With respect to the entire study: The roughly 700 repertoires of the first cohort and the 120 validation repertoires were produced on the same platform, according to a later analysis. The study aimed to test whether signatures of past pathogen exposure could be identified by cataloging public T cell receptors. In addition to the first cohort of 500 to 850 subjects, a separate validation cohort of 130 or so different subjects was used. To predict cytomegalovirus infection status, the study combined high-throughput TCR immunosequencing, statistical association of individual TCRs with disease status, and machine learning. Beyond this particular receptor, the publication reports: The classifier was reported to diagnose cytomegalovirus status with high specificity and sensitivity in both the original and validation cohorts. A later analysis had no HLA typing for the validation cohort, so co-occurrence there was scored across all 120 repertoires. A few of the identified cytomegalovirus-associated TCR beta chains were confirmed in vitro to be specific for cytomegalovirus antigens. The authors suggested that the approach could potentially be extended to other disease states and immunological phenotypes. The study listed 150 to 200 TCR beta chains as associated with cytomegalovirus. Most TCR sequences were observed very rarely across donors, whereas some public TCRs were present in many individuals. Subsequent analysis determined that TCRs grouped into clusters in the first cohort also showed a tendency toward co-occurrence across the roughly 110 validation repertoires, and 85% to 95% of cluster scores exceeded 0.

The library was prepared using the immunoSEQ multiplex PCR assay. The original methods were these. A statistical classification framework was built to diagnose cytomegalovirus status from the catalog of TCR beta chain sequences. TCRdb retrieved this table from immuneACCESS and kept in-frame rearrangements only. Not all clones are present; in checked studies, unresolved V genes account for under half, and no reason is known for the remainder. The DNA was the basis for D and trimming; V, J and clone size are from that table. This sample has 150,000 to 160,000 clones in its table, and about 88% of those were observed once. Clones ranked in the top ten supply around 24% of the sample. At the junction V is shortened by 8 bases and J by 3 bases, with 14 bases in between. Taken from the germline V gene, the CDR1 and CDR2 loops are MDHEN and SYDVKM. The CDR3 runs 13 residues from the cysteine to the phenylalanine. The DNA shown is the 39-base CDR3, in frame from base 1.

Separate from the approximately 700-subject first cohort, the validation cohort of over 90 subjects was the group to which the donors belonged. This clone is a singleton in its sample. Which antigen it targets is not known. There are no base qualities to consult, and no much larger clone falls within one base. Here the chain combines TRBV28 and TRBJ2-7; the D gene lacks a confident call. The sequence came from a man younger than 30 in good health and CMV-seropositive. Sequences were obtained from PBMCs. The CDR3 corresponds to CASCAVWNYEQYF. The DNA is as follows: TGTGCCAGCTGTGCGGTGTGGAACTACGAGCAGTACTTC. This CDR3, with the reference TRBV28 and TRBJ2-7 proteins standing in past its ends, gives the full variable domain DVKVTQSSRYLVKRTGEKVFLECVQDMDHENMFWYRQDPGLGLRLIYFSYDVKMKEKGDIPEGYSVSREKKERFSLILESASTNQTSMYLCASCAVWNYEQYFGPGTRLTVT.